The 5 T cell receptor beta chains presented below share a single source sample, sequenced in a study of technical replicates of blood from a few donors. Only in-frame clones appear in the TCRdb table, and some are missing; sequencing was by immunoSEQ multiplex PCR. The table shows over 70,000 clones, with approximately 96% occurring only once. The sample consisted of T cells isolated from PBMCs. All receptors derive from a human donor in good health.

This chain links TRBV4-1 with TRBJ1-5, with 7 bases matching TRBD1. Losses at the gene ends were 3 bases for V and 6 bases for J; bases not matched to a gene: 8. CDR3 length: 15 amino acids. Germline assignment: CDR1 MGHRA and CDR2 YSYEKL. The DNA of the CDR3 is TGCGCCAGCAGCCATGGGACAGATCACGGTCAGCCCCAGCATTTT. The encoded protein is CASSHGTDHGQPQHF.

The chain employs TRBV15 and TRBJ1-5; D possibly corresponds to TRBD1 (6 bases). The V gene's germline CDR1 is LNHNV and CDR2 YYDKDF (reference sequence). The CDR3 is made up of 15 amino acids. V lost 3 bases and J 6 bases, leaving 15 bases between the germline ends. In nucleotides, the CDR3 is TGTGCCACCAGCAGGGAGAGGGGGTTAGGTCAGCCCCAGCATTTT. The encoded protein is CATSRERGLGQPQHF.

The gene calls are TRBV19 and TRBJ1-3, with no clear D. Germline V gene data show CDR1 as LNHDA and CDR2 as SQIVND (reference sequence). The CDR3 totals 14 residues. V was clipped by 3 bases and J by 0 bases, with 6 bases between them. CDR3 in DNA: TGTGCCAGTAGTATGGGCTACTCTGGAAACACCATATATTTT. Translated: CASSMGYSGNTIYF.

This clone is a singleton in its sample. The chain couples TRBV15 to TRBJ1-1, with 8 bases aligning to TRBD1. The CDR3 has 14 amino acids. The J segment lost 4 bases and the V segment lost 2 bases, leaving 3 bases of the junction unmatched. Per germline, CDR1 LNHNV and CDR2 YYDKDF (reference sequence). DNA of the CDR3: TGTGCCACCAGCAGAAACAGGGGGATCACTGAAGCTTTCTTT. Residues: CATSRNRGITEAFF.

CDR3 region: CASSLNYEQYF. Here the CDR3 DNA reads TGTGCCAGCAGCCTAAATTACGAGCAGTACTTC. This chain joins TRBV7-9 and TRBJ2-7; D uncertain. This CDR3 region has 11 residues. Deletions cut 5 bases from V and 4 bases from J, with 6 bases between. Germline CDR1 is SEHNR and CDR2 is FQNEAQ (reference sequence).